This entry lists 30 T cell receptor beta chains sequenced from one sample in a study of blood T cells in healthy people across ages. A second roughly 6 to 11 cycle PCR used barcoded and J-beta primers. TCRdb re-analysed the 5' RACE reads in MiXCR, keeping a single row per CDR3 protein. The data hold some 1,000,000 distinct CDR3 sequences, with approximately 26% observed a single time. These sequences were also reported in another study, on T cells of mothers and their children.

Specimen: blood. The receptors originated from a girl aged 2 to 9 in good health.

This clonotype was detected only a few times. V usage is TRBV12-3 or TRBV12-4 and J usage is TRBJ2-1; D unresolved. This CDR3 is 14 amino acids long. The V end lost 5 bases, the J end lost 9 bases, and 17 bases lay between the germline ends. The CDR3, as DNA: TGTGCCAGCAGTCCGCCAATGAGTGATGGTGAGCAGTTCTTC. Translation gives CASSPPMSDGEQFF.

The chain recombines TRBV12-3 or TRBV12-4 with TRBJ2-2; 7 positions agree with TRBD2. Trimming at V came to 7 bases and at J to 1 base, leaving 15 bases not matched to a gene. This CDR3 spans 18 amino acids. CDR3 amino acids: CASTARLKTSVNTGELFF. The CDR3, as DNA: TGTGCCAGCACCGCGCGCCTGAAAACTAGCGTGAACACCGGGGAGCTGTTTTTT.

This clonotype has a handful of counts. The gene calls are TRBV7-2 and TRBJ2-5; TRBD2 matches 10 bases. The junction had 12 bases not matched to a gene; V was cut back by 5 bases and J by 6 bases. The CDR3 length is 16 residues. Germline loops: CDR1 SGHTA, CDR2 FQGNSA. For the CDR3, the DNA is TGTGCCAGCAGCGTTACCAGCGGGGGGGCCGTAAAGACCCAGTACTTC. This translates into CASSVTSGGAVKTQYF.

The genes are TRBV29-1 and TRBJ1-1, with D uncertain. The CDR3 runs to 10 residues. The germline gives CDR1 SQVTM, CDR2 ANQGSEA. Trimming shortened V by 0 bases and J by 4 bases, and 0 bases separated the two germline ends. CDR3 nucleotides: TGCAGCGTTGAAGACACTGAAGCTTTCTTT. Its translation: CSVEDTEAFF.

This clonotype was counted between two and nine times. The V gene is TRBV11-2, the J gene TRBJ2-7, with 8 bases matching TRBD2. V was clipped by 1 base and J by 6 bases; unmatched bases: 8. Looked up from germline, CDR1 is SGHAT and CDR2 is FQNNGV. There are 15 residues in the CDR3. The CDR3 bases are TGTGCCAGCAGCTTAGGTCCGGGACTAGTCAGCGAGCAGTACTTC. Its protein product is CASSLGPGLVSEQYF.

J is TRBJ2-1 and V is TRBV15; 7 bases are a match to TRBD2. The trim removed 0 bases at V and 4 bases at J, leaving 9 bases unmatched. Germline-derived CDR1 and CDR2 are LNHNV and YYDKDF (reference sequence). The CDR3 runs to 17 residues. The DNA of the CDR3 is TGTGCCACCAGCAGAGAGGGTATGACTAGCTCATACAATGAGCAGTTCTTC. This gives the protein CATSREGMTSSYNEQFF. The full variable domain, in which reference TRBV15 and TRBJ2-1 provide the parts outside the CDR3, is DAMVIQNPRYQVTQFGKPVTLSCSQTLNHNVMYWYQQKSSQAPKLLFHYYDKDFNNEADTPDNFQSRRPNTSFCFLDIRSPGLGDTAMYLCATSREGMTSSYNEQFFGPGTRLTVL.

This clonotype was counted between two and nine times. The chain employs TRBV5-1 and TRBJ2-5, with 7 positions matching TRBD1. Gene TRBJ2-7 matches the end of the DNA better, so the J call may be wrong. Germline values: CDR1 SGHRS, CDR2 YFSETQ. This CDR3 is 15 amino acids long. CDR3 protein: CASSLGQTSSYEQYF. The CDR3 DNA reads TGCGCCAGCAGCCTGGGACAGACCTCATCCTACGAGCAGTACTTC.

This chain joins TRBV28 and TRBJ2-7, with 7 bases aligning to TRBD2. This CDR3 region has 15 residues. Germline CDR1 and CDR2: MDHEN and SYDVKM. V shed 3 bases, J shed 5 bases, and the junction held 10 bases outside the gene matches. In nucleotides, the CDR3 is TGTGCCAGCAGTTTTCACCGACTAGCATCCCACGAGCAGTACTTC. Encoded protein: CASSFHRLASHEQYF.

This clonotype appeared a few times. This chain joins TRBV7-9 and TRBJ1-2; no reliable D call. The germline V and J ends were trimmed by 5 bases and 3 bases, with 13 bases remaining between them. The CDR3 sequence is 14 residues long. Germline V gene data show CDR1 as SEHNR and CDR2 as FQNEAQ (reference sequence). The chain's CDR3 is CASSHSVQHYGYTF. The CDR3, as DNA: TGTGCCAGCAGCCACTCCGTGCAGCACTATGGCTACACCTTC.

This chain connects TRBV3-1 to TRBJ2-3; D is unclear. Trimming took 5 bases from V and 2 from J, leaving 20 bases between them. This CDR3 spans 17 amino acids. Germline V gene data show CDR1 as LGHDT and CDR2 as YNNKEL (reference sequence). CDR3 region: CASSTIHEIHNTDTQYF. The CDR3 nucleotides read TGTGCCAGCAGCACAATCCACGAGATACATAACACAGATACGCAGTATTTT.

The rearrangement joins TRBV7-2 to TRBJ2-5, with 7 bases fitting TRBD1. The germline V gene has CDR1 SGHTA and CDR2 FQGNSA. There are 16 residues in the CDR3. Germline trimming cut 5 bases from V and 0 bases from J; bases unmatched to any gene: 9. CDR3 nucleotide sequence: TGTGCCAGCAGCATAATCCGGGACAGCTACCAAGAGACCCAGTACTTC. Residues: CASSIIRDSYQETQYF.

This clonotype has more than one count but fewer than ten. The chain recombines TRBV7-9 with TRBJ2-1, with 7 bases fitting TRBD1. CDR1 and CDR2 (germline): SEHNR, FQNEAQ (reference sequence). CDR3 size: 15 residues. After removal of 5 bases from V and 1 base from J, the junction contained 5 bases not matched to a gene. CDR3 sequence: CASSINRGSYNEQFF. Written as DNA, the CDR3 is TGTGCCAGCAGCATCAACAGGGGATCCTACAATGAGCAGTTCTTC.

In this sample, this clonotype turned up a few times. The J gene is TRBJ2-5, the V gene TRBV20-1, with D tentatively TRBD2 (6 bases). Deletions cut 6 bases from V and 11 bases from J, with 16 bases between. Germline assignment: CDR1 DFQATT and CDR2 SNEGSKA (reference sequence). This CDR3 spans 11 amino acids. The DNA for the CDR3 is TGCAGTGCCATACTAGCTCAAGAGCAGTACTTC. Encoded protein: CSAILAQEQYF.

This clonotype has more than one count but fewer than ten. The CDR3 DNA follows: TGTGCCAGCAGCTTGATAGGGATTGTCCTGTTCTTC. It encodes CASSLIGIVLFF. The chain links TRBV5-5 to TRBJ2-1; no reliable D call. The germline V gene has CDR1 SGHKS and CDR2 YYEKEE (reference sequence). CDR3 length: 12 residues. The V gene lost 1 base and the J gene lost 15 bases, with 14 bases spanning the gap. Filled out from reference TRBV5-5 and TRBJ2-1, the complete variable domain reads DAGVTQSPTHLIKTRGQQVTLRCSPISGHKSVSWYQQVLGQGPQFIFQYYEKEERGRGNFPDRFSARQFPNYSSELNVNALLLGDSALYLCASSLIGIVLFFGPGTRLTVL.

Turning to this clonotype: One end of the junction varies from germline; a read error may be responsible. CDR3 region: CASSRGTVQETQYF. The CDR3 nucleotides read TGTGCTAGCAGCCGTGGGACAGTCCAAGAGACCCAGTACTTC. The V call is TRBV7-7, the J call TRBJ2-5; 7 bases fit TRBD1. From germline, CDR1 is SSHAT and CDR2 FNYEAQ (reference sequence). The CDR3 consists of 14 residues.

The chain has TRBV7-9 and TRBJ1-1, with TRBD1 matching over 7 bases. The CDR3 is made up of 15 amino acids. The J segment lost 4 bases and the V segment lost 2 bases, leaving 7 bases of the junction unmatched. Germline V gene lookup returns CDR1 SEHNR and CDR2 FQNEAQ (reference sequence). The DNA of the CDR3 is TGTGCCAGCAGCTTATTCAGGGGGGCACTCACTGAAGCTTTCTTT. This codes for CASSLFRGALTEAFF.

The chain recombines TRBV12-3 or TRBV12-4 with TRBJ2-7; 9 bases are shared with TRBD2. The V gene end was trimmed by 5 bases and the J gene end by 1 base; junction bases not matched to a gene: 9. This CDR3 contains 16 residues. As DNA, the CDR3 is TGTGCCAGCAGTCACGAGACTAGCGGTCGTTCCTACGAGCAGTACTTC. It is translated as CASSHETSGRSYEQYF.

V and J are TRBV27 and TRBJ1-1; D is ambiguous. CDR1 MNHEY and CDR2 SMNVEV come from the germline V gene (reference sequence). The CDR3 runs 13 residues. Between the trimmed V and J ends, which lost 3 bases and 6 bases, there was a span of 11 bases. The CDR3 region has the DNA TGTGCCAGCAGTTTGTCATGGGAGGCTGAAGCTTTCTTT. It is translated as CASSLSWEAEAFF.

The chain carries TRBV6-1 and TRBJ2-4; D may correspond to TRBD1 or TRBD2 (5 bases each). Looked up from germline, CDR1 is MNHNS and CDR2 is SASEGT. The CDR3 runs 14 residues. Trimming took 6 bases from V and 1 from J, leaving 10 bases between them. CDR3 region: CASSGDPAKNIQYF. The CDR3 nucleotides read TGTGCCAGCAGCGGGGACCCTGCCAAAAACATTCAGTACTTC.

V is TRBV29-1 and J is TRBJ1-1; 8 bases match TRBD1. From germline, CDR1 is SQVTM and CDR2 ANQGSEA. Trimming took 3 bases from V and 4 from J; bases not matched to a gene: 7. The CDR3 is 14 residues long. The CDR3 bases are TGCAGCGTTGATTCACACAGGGGGGTCACTGAAGCTTTCTTT. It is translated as CSVDSHRGVTEAFF.

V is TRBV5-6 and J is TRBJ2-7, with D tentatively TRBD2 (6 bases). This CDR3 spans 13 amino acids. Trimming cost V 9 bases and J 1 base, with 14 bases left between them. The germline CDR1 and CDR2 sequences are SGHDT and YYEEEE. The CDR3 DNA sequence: TGTGCCACAGGGAGCGGGCCTTCCTACGAGCAGTACTTC. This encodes CATGSGPSYEQYF.

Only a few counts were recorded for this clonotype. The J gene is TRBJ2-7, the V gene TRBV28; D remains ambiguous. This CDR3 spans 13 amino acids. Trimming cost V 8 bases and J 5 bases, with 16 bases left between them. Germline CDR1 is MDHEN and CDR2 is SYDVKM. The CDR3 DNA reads TGTGCCAGCGGGGATGGGTGGTCCGACGAGCAGTACTTC. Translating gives CASGDGWSDEQYF.

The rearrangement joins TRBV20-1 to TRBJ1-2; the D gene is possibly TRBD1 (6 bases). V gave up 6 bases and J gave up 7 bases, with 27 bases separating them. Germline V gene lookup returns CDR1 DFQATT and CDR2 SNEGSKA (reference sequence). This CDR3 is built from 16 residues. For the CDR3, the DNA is TGCAGTGCCCCACGAGAGGGGGGGGCCTATTCCAGTGGCTACACCTTC. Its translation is CSAPREGGAYSSGYTF.

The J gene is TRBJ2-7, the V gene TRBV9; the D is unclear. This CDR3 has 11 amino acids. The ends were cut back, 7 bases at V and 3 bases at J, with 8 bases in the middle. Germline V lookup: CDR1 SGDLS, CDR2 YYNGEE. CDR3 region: CASGENYEQYF. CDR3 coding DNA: TGTGCCAGCGGGGAAAACTACGAGCAGTACTTC.

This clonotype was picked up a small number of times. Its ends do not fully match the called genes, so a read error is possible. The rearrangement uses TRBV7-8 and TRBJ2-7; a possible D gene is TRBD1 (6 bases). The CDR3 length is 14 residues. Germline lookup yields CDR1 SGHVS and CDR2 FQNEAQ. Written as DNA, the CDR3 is TGTGCCAGCAGCTTACTAGCCGGTAACTGGGACACGACTTTC. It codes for CASSLLAGNWDTTF.

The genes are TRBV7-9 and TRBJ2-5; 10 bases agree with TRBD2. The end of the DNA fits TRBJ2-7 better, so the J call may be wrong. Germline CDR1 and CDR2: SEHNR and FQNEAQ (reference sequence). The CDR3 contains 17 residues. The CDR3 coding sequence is TGTGCCAGCAGCCCTGGACTAGCGGAGAGAGGCGACTACGAGCAGTACTTC. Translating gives CASSPGLAERGDYEQYF.

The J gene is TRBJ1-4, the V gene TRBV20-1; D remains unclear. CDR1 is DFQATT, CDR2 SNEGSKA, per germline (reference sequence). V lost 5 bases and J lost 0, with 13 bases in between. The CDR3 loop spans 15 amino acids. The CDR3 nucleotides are TGCAGTGCTCCTTTGCCCGGGGCAACTAATGAAAAACTGTTTTTT. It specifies CSAPLPGATNEKLFF.

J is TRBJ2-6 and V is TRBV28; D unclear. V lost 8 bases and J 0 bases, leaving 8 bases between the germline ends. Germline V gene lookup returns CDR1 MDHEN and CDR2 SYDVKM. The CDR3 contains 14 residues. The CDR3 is CASFSVSGANVLTF. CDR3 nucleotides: TGTGCCAGCTTTTCAGTCTCTGGGGCCAACGTCCTGACTTTC.

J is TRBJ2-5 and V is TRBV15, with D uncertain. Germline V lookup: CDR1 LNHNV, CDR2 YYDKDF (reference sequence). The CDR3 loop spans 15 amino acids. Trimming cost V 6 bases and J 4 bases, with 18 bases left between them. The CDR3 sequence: CATRDSSGRAETQYF. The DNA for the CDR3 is TGTGCCACCAGAGATAGTTCCGGACGGGCAGAGACCCAGTACTTC. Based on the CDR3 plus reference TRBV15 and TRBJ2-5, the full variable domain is DAMVIQNPRYQVTQFGKPVTLSCSQTLNHNVMYWYQQKSSQAPKLLFHYYDKDFNNEADTPDNFQSRRPNTSFCFLDIRSPGLGDTAMYLCATRDSSGRAETQYFGPGTRLLVL.

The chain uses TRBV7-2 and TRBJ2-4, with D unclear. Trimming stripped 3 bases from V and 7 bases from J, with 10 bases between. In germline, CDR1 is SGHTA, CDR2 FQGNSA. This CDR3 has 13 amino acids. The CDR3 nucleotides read TGTGCCAGCAGCTTCGGAACAGCCAACATTCAGTACTTC. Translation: CASSFGTANIQYF.